This T cell receptor beta chain was recovered during a study of CD4 and CD8 cells across lung adenocarcinoma regions. TCRdb redid the calling of the PCR reads with MiXCR, one entry per CDR3 protein. The data show some 19,000 distinct CDR3 sequences, roughly half seen once. Localized lung adenocarcinoma, a non-small cell lung cancer, affected the donors. The CDR3 is made up of 14 amino acids. CDR1 MNHNS and CDR2 SASEGT come from the germline V gene. Sequenced sample: CD8+ T cells from the center of a lung tumor. This clonotype was sampled from a female donor with lung adenocarcinoma. The CD4 and CD8 labels of this study may be unreliable. The chain couples TRBV6-1 to TRBJ2-1; D is ambiguous. The last part of the DNA fits TRBJ2-7 better; the J call may be wrong. The CDR3 loop reads CASSEVPPPGEQYF. In DNA form, the CDR3 reads TGTGCCAGCAGTGAAGTACCGCCCCCTGGCGAGCAGTACTTC.